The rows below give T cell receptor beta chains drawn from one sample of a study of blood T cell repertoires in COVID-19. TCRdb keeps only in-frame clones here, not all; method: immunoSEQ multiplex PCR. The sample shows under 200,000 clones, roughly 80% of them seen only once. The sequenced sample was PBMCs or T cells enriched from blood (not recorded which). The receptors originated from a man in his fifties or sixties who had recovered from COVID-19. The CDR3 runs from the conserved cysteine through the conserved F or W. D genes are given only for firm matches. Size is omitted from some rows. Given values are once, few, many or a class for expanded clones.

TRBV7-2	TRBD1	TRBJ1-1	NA	CASSQETGFNTEAFF	TGTGCCAGCAGCCAAGAGACAGGGTTTAACACTGAAGCTTTCTTT
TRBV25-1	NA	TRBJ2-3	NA	CASSAQGRATDTQYF	TGTGCCAGCAGTGCCCAGGGAAGAGCCACAGATACGCAGTATTTT
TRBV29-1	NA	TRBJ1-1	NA	CSAAQGRGETEAFF	TGCAGCGCGGCTCAAGGACGGGGAGAGACTGAAGCTTTCTTT
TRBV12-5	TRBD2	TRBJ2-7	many	CASGYRGDGEQYF	TGTGCTAGTGGCTACCGGGGGGACGGGGAGCAGTACTTC
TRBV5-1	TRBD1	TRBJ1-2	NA	CASSLGDRQDGYTF	TGCGCCAGCAGCCTGGGGGACAGACAGGATGGCTACACCTTC
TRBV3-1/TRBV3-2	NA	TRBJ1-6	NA	CASSPLAGDNSPLHF	TGTGCCAGCAGCCCCCTGGCAGGGGATAATTCACCCCTCCACTTT
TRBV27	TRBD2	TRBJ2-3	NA	CASRRLPGRGTKPDTQYF	TGTGCCAGCAGACGGCTCCCCGGGCGGGGGACCAAGCCAGATACGCAGTATTTT
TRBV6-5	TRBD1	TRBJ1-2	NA	CASSIGTAYGYTF	TGTGCCAGCAGTATCGGGACAGCTTATGGCTACACCTTC
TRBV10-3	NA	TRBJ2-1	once	CAIKASSNEQFF	TGTGCCATCAAGGCTAGCAGCAATGAGCAGTTCTTC
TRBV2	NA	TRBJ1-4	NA	CASRTGSTNEKLFF	TGTGCCAGCAGGACAGGATCAACTAATGAAAAACTGTTTTTT
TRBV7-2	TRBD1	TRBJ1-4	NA	CASSRQTGGGEKLFF	TGTGCCAGCAGCAGACAGACAGGGGGTGGTGAAAAACTGTTTTTT
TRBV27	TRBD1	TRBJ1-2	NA	CASSYGQGPYYGYTF	TGTGCCAGCAGTTACGGACAGGGGCCTTATTATGGCTACACCTTC
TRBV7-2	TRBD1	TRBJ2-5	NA	CASSSKTGRETQYF	TGTGCCAGCAGCTCCAAGACAGGGAGAGAGACCCAGTACTTC
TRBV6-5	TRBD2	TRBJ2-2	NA	CASIRGGPNTGELFF	TGTGCCAGCATTCGGGGGGGCCCGAACACCGGGGAGCTGTTTTTT
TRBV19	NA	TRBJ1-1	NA	CASSIEEGMNTEAFF	TGTGCCAGTAGTATAGAGGAGGGGATGAACACTGAAGCTTTCTTT
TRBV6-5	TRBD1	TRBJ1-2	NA	CASGARGGGYTF	TGTGCCAGCGGGGCACGAGGGGGCGGCTACACCTTC
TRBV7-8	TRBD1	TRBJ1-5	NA	CASRSGTGVQPQHF	TGTGCCAGCAGGTCCGGGACAGGGGTTCAGCCCCAGCATTTT
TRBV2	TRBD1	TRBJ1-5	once	CASRLTGDSRAQHF	TGTGCCAGCCGGCTTACAGGGGACAGTCGGGCCCAGCATTTT
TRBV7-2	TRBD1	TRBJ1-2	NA	CASSPGTAFRSGYTF	TGTGCCAGCAGCCCCGGGACAGCCTTTAGGAGTGGCTACACCTTC
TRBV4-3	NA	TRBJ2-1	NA	CASSQDYRTIYNEQFF	TGCGCCAGCAGCCAAGATTACCGAACAATATACAATGAGCAGTTCTTC
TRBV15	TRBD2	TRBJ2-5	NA	CATSKGLVSQETQYF	TGTGCCACCAGCAAGGGACTAGTATCTCAAGAGACCCAGTACTTC
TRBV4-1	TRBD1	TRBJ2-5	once	CASSRGRGRETQYF	TGCGCCAGTTCGCGGGGCAGGGGGCGAGAGACCCAGTACTTC
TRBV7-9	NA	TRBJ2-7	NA	CASSSTGYEQYF	TGTGCCAGCAGCTCGACGGGCTACGAGCAGTACTTC
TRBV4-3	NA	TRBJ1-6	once	CASSQEAARSTEPLHF	TGCGCCAGCAGCCAAGAAGCGGCTCGGAGCACGGAACCCCTCCACTTT
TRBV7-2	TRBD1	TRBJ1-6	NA	CASSPPGGAYSPLHF	TGTGCCAGCAGCCCCCCAGGGGGCGCGTATTCACCCCTCCACTTT
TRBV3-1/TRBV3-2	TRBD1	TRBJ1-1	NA	CASSQDLQGALGTEAFF	TGTGCCAGCAGCCAAGATCTTCAGGGGGCATTGGGTACTGAAGCTTTCTTT
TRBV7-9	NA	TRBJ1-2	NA	CASSTQDQTENYGYTF	TGTGCCAGCAGCACCCAGGATCAGACAGAGAACTATGGCTACACCTTC
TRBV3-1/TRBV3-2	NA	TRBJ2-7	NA	CASSPRRGSYEQYF	TGTGCCAGCAGCCCGCGCCGGGGATCCTACGAGCAGTACTTC
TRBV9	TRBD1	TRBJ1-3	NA	CASSFSYLQGMENTIYF	TGTGCCAGCAGCTTTTCCTATCTACAGGGGATGGAAAACACCATATATTTT
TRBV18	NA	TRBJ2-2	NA	CASSPDRQTGELFF	TGTGCCAGCTCACCCGACCGACAGACCGGGGAGCTGTTTTTT
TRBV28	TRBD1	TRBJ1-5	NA	CASTTGDRPGGQPQHF	TGTGCCAGCACCACTGGGGACAGGCCAGGGGGGCAGCCCCAGCATTTT
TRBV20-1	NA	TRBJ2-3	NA	CSVDSLDTQYF	TGCAGTGTTGATAGCCTCGATACGCAGTATTTT
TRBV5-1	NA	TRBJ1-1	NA	CASTPDSTENTEAFF	TGCGCCAGCACCCCCGACAGCACCGAAAACACTGAAGCTTTCTTT
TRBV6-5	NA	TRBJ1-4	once	CASSPTGTANEKLFF	TGTGCCAGCAGTCCTACAGGAACAGCGAATGAAAAACTGTTTTTT
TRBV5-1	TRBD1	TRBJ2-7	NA	CASSKTGNYEQYF	TGCGCCAGCAGCAAGACAGGGAACTACGAGCAGTACTTC
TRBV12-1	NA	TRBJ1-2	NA	CASSFETGNYGYTF	TGTGCCAGCAGCTTTGAAACAGGGAACTATGGCTACACCTTC
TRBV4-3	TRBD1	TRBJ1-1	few	CASSQTGGRGVAFF	TGCGCCAGCAGCCAGACAGGGGGCCGGGGGGTAGCTTTCTTT
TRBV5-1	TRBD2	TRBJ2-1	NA	CASSNGGARDNEQFF	TGCGCCAGCAGCAACGGGGGGGCGAGGGACAATGAGCAGTTCTTC
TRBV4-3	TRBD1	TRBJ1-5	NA	CASSQDRGYQPQHF	TGCGCCAGCAGCCAAGACAGGGGGTATCAGCCCCAGCATTTT
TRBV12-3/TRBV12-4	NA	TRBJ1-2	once	CASSSDRYYGYTF	TGTGCCAGCAGTTCCGACAGGTACTATGGCTACACCTTC
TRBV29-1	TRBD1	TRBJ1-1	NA	CSVEVGQGVEAFF	TGCAGCGTTGAGGTAGGACAGGGAGTTGAAGCTTTCTTT
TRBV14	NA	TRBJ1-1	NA	CASSPQQGANTEAFF	TGTGCCAGCAGCCCACAACAGGGAGCAAACACTGAAGCTTTCTTT
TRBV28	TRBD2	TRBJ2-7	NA	CASTPSGGRSYEQYF	TGTGCCAGCACCCCTAGCGGGGGTAGAAGTTACGAGCAGTACTTC
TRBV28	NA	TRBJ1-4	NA	CASNLATGKGEKLFF	TGTGCCAGCAACCTCGCTACAGGGAAGGGTGAAAAACTGTTTTTT
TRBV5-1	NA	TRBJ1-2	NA	CASSLGATLMYGYTF	TGCGCCAGCAGCTTAGGGGCGACTCTTATGTATGGCTACACCTTC
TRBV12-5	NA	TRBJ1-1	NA	CASGSEGARGAFF	TGTGCTAGTGGTTCCGAGGGAGCCCGGGGGGCTTTCTTT
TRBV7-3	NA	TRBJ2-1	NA	CASSFEVGEQFF	TGTGCCAGCAGCTTTGAGGTTGGCGAGCAGTTCTTC
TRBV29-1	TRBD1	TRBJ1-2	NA	CSVPTGSGYGYTF	TGCAGCGTCCCGACAGGGAGCGGGTATGGCTACACCTTC
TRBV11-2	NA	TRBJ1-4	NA	CASSPATGQNEKLFF	TGTGCCAGCAGCCCGGCTACAGGTCAGAATGAAAAACTGTTTTTT
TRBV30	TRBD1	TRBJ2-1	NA	CAWEGTGGFEQFF	TGTGCCTGGGAAGGGACAGGGGGGTTTGAGCAGTTCTTC
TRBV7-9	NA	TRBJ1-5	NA	CASSFGTSNLNQPQHF	TGTGCCAGCAGCTTTGGGACTTCCAACCTCAATCAGCCCCAGCATTTT
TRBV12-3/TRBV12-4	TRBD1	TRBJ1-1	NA	CASSRQGTTEAFF	TGTGCCAGCAGTCGACAGGGGACCACTGAAGCTTTCTTT
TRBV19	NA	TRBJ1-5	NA	CASSIMGVQGSNQPQHF	TGTGCCAGTAGTATTATGGGGGTGCAGGGGAGCAATCAGCCCCAGCATTTT
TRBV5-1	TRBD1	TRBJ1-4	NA	CASSLGSGGMGEKLFF	TGCGCCAGCAGCTTGGGTTCAGGGGGAATGGGAGAAAAACTGTTTTTT
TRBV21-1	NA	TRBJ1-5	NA	CASSNGTVGYSSNQPQHF	TGTGCCAGCAGCAACGGGACAGTGGGTTATAGTAGCAATCAGCCCCAGCATTTT